This TCR beta chain was found in a study of regulatory T cells in long-lasting Graves disease. General study points: Fewer public clonotypes were shared by new patients (966) than by persistent patients (around 2,900).

Sample time point: newly diagnosed GD, antithyroid drugs for less than 3 months. Isolated PBMC RNA provided the starting material for the TCR library. Germline CDR1 and CDR2: SEHNR and FQNEAQ (reference sequence). The CDR3 runs 21 residues. V gave up 5 bases and J gave up 4 bases; unmatched junction bases: 21. The authors built TCR beta libraries using iRepertoire HTBI primers and Arm-PCR of CDR3 regions. TCRdb reprocessed the multiplex PCR reads via MiXCR and lists one record per CDR3 protein. In the table there are around 450,000 distinct CDR3 sequences, around 15% of which are singletons. Regarding this clonotype: The antigen is unknown.

This same sample was also taken into another study, of T cells in Graves' hyperthyroidism and ophthalmopathy.

The genes are TRBV7-9 and TRBJ2-2; TRBD2 agrees at 11 bases. Source: peripheral blood mononuclear cells (PBMCs), taken at new diagnosis, from a patient treated with antithyroid drugs. This receptor was identified in a man aged 40-55 years with Graves disease. Here the CDR3 DNA reads TGTGCCAGCAGCCAAGGGGAACCAGGGGTAGCGGGAGGGCCTGGCACCGGGGAGCTGTTTTTT. It yields the protein CASSQGEPGVAGGPGTGELFF. Combining the CDR3 with reference TRBV7-9 and TRBJ2-2 gives the whole variable domain DTGVSQNPRHKITKRGQNVTFRCDPISEHNRLYWYRQTLGQGPEFLTYFQNEAQLEKSRLLSDRFSAERPKGSFSTLEIQRTEQGDSAMYLCASSQGEPGVAGGPGTGELFFGEGSRLTVL.